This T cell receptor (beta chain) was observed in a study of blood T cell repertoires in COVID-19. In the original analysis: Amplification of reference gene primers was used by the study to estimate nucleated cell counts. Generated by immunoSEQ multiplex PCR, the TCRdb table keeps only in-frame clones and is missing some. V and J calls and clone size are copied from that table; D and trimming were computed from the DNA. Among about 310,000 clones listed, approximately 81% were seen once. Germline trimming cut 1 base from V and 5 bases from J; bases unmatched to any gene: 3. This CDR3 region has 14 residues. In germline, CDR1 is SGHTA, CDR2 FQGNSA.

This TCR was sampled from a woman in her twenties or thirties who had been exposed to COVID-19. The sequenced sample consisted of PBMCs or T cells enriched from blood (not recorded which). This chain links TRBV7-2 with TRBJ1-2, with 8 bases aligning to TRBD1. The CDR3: CASSLGQGAYGYTF. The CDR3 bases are TGTGCCAGCAGCTTAGGGCAGGGGGCGTATGGCTACACCTTC.